This TCR beta chain was documented in a study of graft-versus-host responses after intestinal transplantation. Study overall: Each patient got anti-thymocyte globulin induction, then tacrolimus and steroids for around 3 years. General study findings and limits: Patients who carried graft-donor T cell macrochimerism also had high graft-versus-host to host-versus-graft clonal ratios in their allografts. Researchers found GvH clones in recipient marrow, and some showed up first in ileum or blood.

This clone was seen once. What it binds is unknown. This table comes from immunoSEQ multiplex PCR, and its TCRdb copy is limited to in-frame clones, with some not included. The sample has more than 95,000 clones; 80% to 95% are singletons. Germline V gene lookup returns CDR1 SNHLY and CDR2 FYNNEI. CDR3 length: 19 residues. V lost 3 bases and J 0 bases, leaving 20 bases between the germline ends. The gene calls are TRBV2 and TRBJ1-4; possible D gene TRBD1, 5 bases. This sequence originates from a human donor who received an intestinal transplant. The sequences come from unstimulated CD4+ T cells sorted from spleen or lymph node cells, collected before intestinal transplant. The CDR3, as DNA: TGTGCCAGCAGTGAGGGTTCAGGCAGGGAAGGTGCAACTAATGAAAAACTGTTTTTT. Protein product: CASSEGSGREGATNEKLFF.